This T cell receptor beta chain was identified during a study of blood T cell repertoires in COVID-19. Across the study: Samples taken during acute and convalescent COVID-19 were collected in the United States, Italy and Spain.

How the authors handled the data: Estimated nucleated cell counts came from reference gene primer amplification. Sequencing used immunoSEQ multiplex PCR; TCRdb keeps in-frame clones, though not all of them. V, J and clone size were drawn from that table, and D and trimming were deduced from the DNA. The table lists fewer than 250,000 clones, roughly 90% of them singletons. The junction had 2 bases not matched to a gene; V was cut back by 0 bases and J by 1 base. This CDR3 region has 15 residues. The germline gives CDR1 SGHRS, CDR2 YFSETQ. This clone was seen only a few times. Sequencing used peripheral blood. The chain has TRBV5-1 and TRBJ2-7; 9 bases align to TRBD2. This sequence originates from a man aged 55 to 70 who had recovered from COVID-19. The CDR3 DNA is TGCGCCAGCAGCTTGGTTAGCGGGAGTTCCTACGAGCAGTACTTC. Protein product: CASSLVSGSSYEQYF.